The clone carrying this T cell receptor (beta chain) was seen once. Its target is unknown. The record originates from a study of cytomegalovirus exposure and HLA in healthy donors. This CDR3 comprises 18 residues. Trimming took 5 bases from V and 2 from J; bases not matched to a gene: 11. Germline V lookup: CDR1 MNHEY, CDR2 SMNVEV (reference sequence). Unrecorded immune exposure was likely among donors, who were nominally healthy when sampled. PCR used 60 Vbeta primers and 13 Jbeta primers. Clones were sequenced by immunoSEQ multiplex PCR, and TCRdb holds only the in-frame ones, with some missing. Here the sample spans around 200,000 clones, around 86% being singletons. Study outcomes and limitations: In a later analysis, TCR beta V- and J-gene trimming was associated with a missense DCLRE1C variant.

The sample comprised PBMCs. The clonotype was recovered from a woman between 18 and 29 years old in good health and CMV-seronegative. The chain is built from TRBV27 and TRBJ1-6; TRBD1 aligns across 8 bases. As DNA, the CDR3 is TGTGCCAGCAGTGGAAGAGGACAGGGTTTCACCTATAATTCACCCCTCCACTTT. Translating it yields CASSGRGQGFTYNSPLHF.